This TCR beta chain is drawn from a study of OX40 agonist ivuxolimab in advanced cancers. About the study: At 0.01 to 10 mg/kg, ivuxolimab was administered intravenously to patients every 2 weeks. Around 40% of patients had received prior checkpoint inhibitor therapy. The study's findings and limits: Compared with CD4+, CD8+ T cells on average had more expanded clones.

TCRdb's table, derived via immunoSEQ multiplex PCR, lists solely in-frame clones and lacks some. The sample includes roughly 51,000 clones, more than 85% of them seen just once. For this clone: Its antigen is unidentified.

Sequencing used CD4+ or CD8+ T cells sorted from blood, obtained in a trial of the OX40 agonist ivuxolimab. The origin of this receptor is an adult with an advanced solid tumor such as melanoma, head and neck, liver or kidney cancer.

The CDR3, as DNA: TGTGCCAGCAGCGTAGCTGCGGGAACAGATACGCAGTATTTT. The encoded protein is CASSVAAGTDTQYF. V gene TRBV9 combines with J gene TRBJ2-3; perhaps TRBD2 as D (6 bases). The V gene's germline CDR1 is SGDLS and CDR2 YYNGEE. The CDR3 spans 14 residues. The V gene lost 0 bases and the J gene lost 3 bases, with 8 bases spanning the gap.